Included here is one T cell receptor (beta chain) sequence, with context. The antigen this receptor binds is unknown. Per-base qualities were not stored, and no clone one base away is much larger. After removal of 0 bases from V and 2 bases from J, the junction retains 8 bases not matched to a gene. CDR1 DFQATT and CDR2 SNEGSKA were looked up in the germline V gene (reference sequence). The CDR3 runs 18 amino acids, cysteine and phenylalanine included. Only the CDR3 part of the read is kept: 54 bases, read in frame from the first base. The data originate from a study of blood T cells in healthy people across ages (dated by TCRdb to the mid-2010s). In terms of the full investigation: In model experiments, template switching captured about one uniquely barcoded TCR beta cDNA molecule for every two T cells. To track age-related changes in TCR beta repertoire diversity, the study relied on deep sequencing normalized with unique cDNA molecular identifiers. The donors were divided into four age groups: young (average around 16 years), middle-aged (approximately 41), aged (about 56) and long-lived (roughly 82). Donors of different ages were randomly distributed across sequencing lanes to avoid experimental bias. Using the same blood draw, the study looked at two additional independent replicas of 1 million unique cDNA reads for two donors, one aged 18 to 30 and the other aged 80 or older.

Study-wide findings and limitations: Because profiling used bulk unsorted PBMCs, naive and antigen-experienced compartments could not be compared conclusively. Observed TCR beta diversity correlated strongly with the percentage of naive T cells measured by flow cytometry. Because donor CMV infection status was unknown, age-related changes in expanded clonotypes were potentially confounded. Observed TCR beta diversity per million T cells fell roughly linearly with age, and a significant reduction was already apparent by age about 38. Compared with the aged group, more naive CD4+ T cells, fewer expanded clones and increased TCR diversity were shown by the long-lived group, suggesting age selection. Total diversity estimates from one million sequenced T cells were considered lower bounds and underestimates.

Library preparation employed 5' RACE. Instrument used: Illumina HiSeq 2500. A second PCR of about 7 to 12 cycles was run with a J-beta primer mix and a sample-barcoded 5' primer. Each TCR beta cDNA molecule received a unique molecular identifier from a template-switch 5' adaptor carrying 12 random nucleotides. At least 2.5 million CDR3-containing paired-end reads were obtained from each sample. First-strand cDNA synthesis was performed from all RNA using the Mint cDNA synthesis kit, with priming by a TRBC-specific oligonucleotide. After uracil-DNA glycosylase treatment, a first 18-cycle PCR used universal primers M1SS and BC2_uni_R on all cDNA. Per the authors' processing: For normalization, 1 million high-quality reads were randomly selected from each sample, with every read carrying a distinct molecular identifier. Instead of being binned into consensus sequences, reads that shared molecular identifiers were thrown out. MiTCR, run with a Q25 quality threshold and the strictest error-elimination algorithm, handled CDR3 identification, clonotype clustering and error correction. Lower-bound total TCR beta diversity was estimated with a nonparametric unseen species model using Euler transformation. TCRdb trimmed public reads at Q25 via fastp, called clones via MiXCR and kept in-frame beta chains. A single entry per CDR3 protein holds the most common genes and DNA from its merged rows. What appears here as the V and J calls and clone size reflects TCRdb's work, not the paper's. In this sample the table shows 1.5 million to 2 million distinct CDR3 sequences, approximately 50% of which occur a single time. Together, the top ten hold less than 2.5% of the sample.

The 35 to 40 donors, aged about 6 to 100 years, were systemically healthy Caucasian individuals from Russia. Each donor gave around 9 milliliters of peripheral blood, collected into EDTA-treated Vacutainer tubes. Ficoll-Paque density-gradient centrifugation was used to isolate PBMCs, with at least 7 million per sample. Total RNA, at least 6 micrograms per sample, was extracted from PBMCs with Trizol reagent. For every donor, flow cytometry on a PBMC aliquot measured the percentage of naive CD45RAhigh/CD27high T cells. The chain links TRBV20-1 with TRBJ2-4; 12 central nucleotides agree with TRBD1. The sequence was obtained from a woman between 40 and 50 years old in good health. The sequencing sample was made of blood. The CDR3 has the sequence CSARDRVGTGGPKNIQYF. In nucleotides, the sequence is TGCAGTGCTAGAGATCGAGTTGGGACAGGGGGCCCCAAAAACATTCAGTACTTC.